The clone carrying this T cell receptor beta chain was detected only a few times. The sample originates from a study of shared T cell receptors in the human thymus. V dropped 2 bases and J dropped 4; count of bases not matched to a gene: 6. The CDR3 runs 14 residues. Germline values: CDR1 GTSNPN, CDR2 SVGIG (reference sequence). Using immunoSEQ multiplex PCR, the repertoire was profiled, and TCRdb retains in-frame clones only, with some absent. The data contain over 450,000 clones, about four fifths of them seen just once; the ten biggest clones take up about 0.013%. These data were also reused for a study on human thymus T cells. Per that paper: Donors consisted of healthy Finnish infants (having corrective surgery for congenital heart defects).

The chain carries TRBV30 and TRBJ2-3, with TRBD1 matching over 7 bases. The origin of this receptor is a boy younger than two with a congenital heart defect. The sequencing sample was made of thymocytes. The CDR3 protein is CAWSFKGAPDTQYF. The CDR3, as DNA: TGTGCCTGGAGTTTCAAGGGGGCCCCAGATACGCAGTATTTT.